One T cell receptor (beta chain) is described in this entry. Its target antigen remains unknown. No base quality values were provided; no much bigger clone lies one nucleotide off. The entry originates in a study of cytomegalovirus exposure and HLA in healthy donors listed by TCRdb under 2017. Notes on the research overall: In an earlier analysis of some 610 of the donors, 276 Gb of sequence data and roughly 100 million unique TCR beta sequences from roughly 180 million T cells were reported. An early release covering some 640 HLA-typed donors comprised 250 to 350 gigabases of sequencing data and approximately 80 million unique TCR sequences. The genetic ancestry cluster associated with self-reported Caucasian donors included 65% to 90% of the approximately 410 genotyped donors. The aim of the study was to test whether cataloging public T cell receptors could identify signatures of past pathogen exposure. Using immunosequencing, the study profiled T cell repertoires from roughly 650 subjects and related those repertoires to cytomegalovirus serostatus. A separate validation cohort of 100 to 150 different subjects was used in addition to the approximately 670-subject first cohort. High-throughput TCR immunosequencing, statistical association of individual TCRs with disease status, and machine learning were combined to predict cytomegalovirus infection status. A later analysis re-examined previously published TCR beta repertoires from just over 650 donors and added high-resolution HLA genotyping to investigate patterns of TCR occurrence. Rather than drawing on any new phenotypic data, the later analysis identified candidate immune exposures from TCR beta sequences and the way those sequences occurred across donors. To decide whether each TCR beta V gene segment behaved as functional or pseudogenic, an earlier analysis of nearly 600 of the donors relied on high-throughput TCR beta sequencing. Alongside the repertoire data, information on donor age, sex, ethnicity and CMV serostatus was compiled. A later genetic analysis used genome-wide SNP genotypes for 398 of the 666 donors, treating that subset as a discovery cohort. Every discovery cohort repertoire had been produced on one sequencing platform. HLA typing included class I and class II loci at four-digit resolution. Typing coverage differed by locus: A, B, C, DRB1 and DQB1 were typed in about 620-640 donors, DQA1 in 500 to 550, DPA1 in around 600, and DPB1 in 472. Several DR-DQ haplotypes were treated as single units for association and clustering because of strong linkage in the cohort. Among a few hundred genotyped donors of the cohort, an average of around 240,000 unique TCR beta nucleotide sequences were sequenced per donor, around 20% of them non-productive. General study outcomes and caveats: A later analysis found that most CMV-associated TCR beta chains appeared HLA-restricted, with HLA associations seemingly driven largely by CMV exposure. In a later analysis, the rate of TCR association differed among HLA loci, with DRB1 alleles having the most associated TCRs and HLA-C alleles having the fewest. Assigning TCR associations to individual alleles was difficult when HLA alleles, especially DR and DQ, strongly co-occurred. A cluster of highly shared sequence variants was judged likely to be a technical artifact of the sequencing pipeline. Most TCR sequences were observed very rarely across donors, whereas some public TCRs were present in many individuals. Because counts were too low, under 20 rarely observed V segments, including chromosome 9 orphons, were left out of the earlier analysis of approximately 580 of the donors. For the cohort, immune exposure information was limited to CMV serostatus. A further reported finding was that TCR beta sequences accurately predicted the HLA-A and HLA-B alleles for most subjects in the first cohort. A total of around 150 TCR beta chains were listed by the study as associated with cytomegalovirus. In an earlier analysis of several hundred of the donors, most TCR beta V segments were observed in productive rearrangements about 90% or about 30% of the time, broadly matching IMGT annotations. In a later analysis, HLA-associated TCR beta chains were found to be more clonally expanded and to have lower generation probabilities than equally common non-associated chains. In a later genetic analysis, a missense DCLRE1C variant was associated with V-gene and J-gene trimming of TCR beta chains, and the association was replicated in an independent cohort. Specific HLA alleles were associated with roughly 17,000 TCR beta sequences at a false discovery rate of 0.05 in a later analysis. According to a later genetic analysis, donors in an Asian-associated ancestry cluster had fewer N-insertions in productive TCRs than the approximately 630-donor mean. Roughly uniform sequencing depth across donors was assumed in presence/absence analyses, although this assumption may not hold. According to the authors, the approach could potentially be generalized to other disease states and immunological phenotypes. In a later analysis, several top co-occurrence clusters were reported to appear linked to parvovirus B19, influenza, CMV and Epstein-Barr virus. In both the original and validation cohorts, the classifier was reported to diagnose cytomegalovirus status with high specificity and sensitivity. Correlated functional status among segregating V segments might reflect linkage disequilibrium, but an unknown experimental factor could not be ruled out. Three of the identified cytomegalovirus-associated TCR beta chains were confirmed in vitro to be specific for cytomegalovirus antigens. Some IMGT-functional V segments, including TRBV6-2 and TRBV6-3, could not be told apart with the 87-base-pair reads, so those segments were excluded. The cohort was sequenced for TCR beta chains only, and without alpha or paired-chain data the features that could be detected were limited. HLA typing was unavailable for some donors at each locus, so association tests used only the typed subset.

The CDR3 runs 14 amino acids, cysteine and phenylalanine included. The DNA shown is the 42-base CDR3, in frame from base 1. The germline V gene specifies MGHRA as CDR1 and YSYEKL as CDR2. At the junction V is shortened by 0 bases and J by 10 bases, with 15 bases in between. The library relied on the immunoSEQ multiplex PCR assay. The multiplex PCR relied on a mix of 60 forward primers for TCR Vbeta segments and 13 reverse primers for TCR Jbeta segments. The CDR3 region of rearranged TCR beta genes was amplified from genomic DNA by a multiplex PCR assay. Amplified TCR beta libraries were sequenced as 87-base-pair reads on the Illumina HiSeq System. As for the original processing: A later analysis tallied 80 million to 95 million unique TCR beta chains across the 660 or so repertoires, and approximately 11 million of those chains were shared by two or more donors. Raw reads were error-corrected and collapsed into unique sequences by a nearest-neighbor algorithm in which closely related sequences were merged to remove PCR and sequencing errors. V, D and J gene segments were assigned by aligning CDR3 sequences to IMGT reference sequences. Each retained sequence needed at least a six-nucleotide match to both a V gene segment and a J gene segment. Rearrangements were called productive when the CDR3 lacked stop codons and stayed in frame with V and J; all others were non-productive. CDR3 was defined according to IMGT convention as the region running from the second conserved V-encoded cysteine to the conserved J-encoded phenylalanine. Sequences without an unambiguous match to a single V gene segment were excluded from the earlier analysis of over 500 of the donors. An earlier analysis of 450 to 650 of the donors called V segments functional above 56.7% productive rearrangements and segregating when the between-donor standard deviation exceeded 5%. To diagnose cytomegalovirus status from the catalog of TCR beta chain sequences, a statistical classification framework was built. In a later analysis, TCR nucleotide sequences were compared against IMGT/GENE-DB human TR gene sequences so that V and J genes could be assigned. A later analysis assigned CDR3 sequences and most-parsimonious VDJ recombination scenarios with the TCRdist pipeline. A later analysis defined each TCR beta chain by its CDR3 amino acid sequence plus V-gene family, and excluded reads lacking a unique V-gene family. In a later analysis, 450 to 600 highly shared, low-generation-probability nucleotide sequences were removed to address suspected cross-contamination and a sequencing artifact. In a later analysis, a clonal expansion index was calculated for each public chain from normalized within-repertoire ranks of inferred template counts. In a later analysis, generation probabilities were computed using a VDJ recombination model fitted to out-of-frame rearrangements, and the results were checked against IGoR. In a later analysis, hypergeometric tests were used to score TCR-TCR, TCR-HLA and TCR-CMV co-occurrence, with a repertoire-size bias correction applied to TCR pairs. To estimate false discovery rates, a later analysis permuted the HLA or CMV assignments 20 times. A later analysis grouped co-occurring TCRs with DBSCAN, adding TCRdist sequence similarity when clustering within HLA-allele-positive subsets. Repertoires with fewer than 30,000 or more than 120,000 public chains, plus five repertoires with anomalous nucleotide sharing, were excluded from co-occurrence clustering. Here the immuneACCESS table is served through TCRdb, limited to in-frame sequences with V and J called. Missing clones are a known gap in these copies; in checked studies unresolved V genes cover under half, and the rest lacks a known reason. D and trimming were read from the DNA, whereas the V and J calls and clone size are those reported in that table. This sample holds 150,000 to 200,000 clones; 79% were observed only once. The ten biggest clones cover roughly 1.4% of the sample.

The cohort comprised approximately 700 healthy bone marrow donors. At the time of sampling, all cohort members were nominally healthy, though unrecorded immune exposures were likely present. The donor tested CMV seronegative and was one of the 352 seronegative cohort members. Every donor gave a peripheral blood sample, and the peripheral blood mononuclear cells from that sample were used for TCR beta sequencing. Genomic DNA was extracted from the blood cell samples with the Qiagen DNeasy Blood Extraction Kit. Sequenced material: PBMCs. The sequence was collected from a woman in her 50s in good health and CMV-seronegative. The chain is made from TRBV4-1 and TRBJ1-1; TRBD1 is a weak D gene call, 5 bases matching. The nucleotide sequence reads as follows: TGCGCCAGCAGCCAAGATCAGGGTTATTCGAGAGCTTTCTTT. The resulting protein is CASSQDQGYSRAFF.